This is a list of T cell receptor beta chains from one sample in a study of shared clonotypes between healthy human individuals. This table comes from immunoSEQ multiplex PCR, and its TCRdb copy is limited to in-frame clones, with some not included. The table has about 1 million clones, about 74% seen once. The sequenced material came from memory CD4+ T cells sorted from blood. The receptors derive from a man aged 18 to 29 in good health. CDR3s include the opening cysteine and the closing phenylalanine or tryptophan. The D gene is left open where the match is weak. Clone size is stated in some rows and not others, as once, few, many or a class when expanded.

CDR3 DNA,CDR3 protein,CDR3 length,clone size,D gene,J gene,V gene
TGTGCCAGCAGTGAAACCGGGACTAGCTCCTACAATGAGCAGTTCTTC,CASSETGTSSYNEQFF,16,NA,TRBD2,TRBJ2-1,TRBV25-1
TGTGCCAGCAGCTTAGCGCTATGGGACGGGATGAACACTGAAGCTTTCTTT,CASSLALWDGMNTEAFF,17,NA,NA,TRBJ1-1,TRBV7-9
TGTGCCATCAGTGAGTCTAGCGGGGGTACCTACGAGCAGTACTTC,CAISESSGGTYEQYF,15,once,TRBD2,TRBJ2-7,TRBV10-3
TGCGCCACTTCAATTCCCGGGACAGGGACGAACATTCAGTACTTC,CATSIPGTGTNIQYF,15,NA,TRBD1,TRBJ2-4,TRBV4-1
TGTGCCAGTAATGGCCGACCTAACTATGGCTACACCTTC,CASNGRPNYGYTF,13,many,NA,TRBJ1-2,TRBV19
TGTGCCAGCAACCGGGACACCAACTCCTACAATGAGCAGTTCTTC,CASNRDTNSYNEQFF,15,few,NA,TRBJ2-1,TRBV7-9
TGTGCCAGCAGCGTAGGGCGGCTCTTGCAAGAGACCCAGTACTTC,CASSVGRLLQETQYF,15,NA,NA,TRBJ2-5,TRBV9
TGCAGCGTTGGAGTCCGCTTCCCCAGGGAGCTGTTTTTT,CSVGVRFPRELFF,13,NA,NA,TRBJ2-2,TRBV29-1
TGTGCCAGCAGTGAAACTCACAGGGGTAATGAAAAACTGTTTTTT,CASSETHRGNEKLFF,15,few,TRBD1,TRBJ1-4,TRBV6-1
TGTGCCAGCTCACCGACGCGGGACCCCACAGATACGCAGTATTTT,CASSPTRDPTDTQYF,15,NA,NA,TRBJ2-3,TRBV18
TGTGCCAGCAGTGAAGGGGGGAGCCTGGCTGGCTACACCTTC,CASSEGGSLAGYTF,14,NA,NA,TRBJ1-2,TRBV2
TGTGCCAGCAGTTTCCGAAACCCATACGAGCAGTACTTC,CASSFRNPYEQYF,13,NA,NA,TRBJ2-7,TRBV27
TGTGCCAGTAGCCGAGGACTAGCGGGCAGCTCCTACAATGAGCAGTTCTTC,CASSRGLAGSSYNEQFF,17,NA,TRBD2,TRBJ2-1,TRBV19
TGCGCCAGCAGCTTGGACGGGAGTTACGGGGAGACCCAGTACTTC,CASSLDGSYGETQYF,15,once,NA,TRBJ2-5,TRBV5-1
TGTGCCTGGAGTTTAAAGGGTGGCGAGCAGTACTTC,CAWSLKGGEQYF,12,NA,NA,TRBJ2-7,TRBV30